A selection of T cell receptor beta chains follows, all from one sample in a study of PD-1 blockade in classical Hodgkin lymphoma. Assay used: immunoSEQ multiplex PCR; TCRdb lists only in-frame clones, some missing. The repertoire includes about 7,000 clones, 50% to 75% of them detected once, and more than 8.5% sits in the top ten. Sample: CD8+ T cells from blood, taken before the fourth cycle of nivolumab. These receptors originate from a human donor with classical Hodgkin lymphoma. CDR3s include the opening cysteine and the closing phenylalanine or tryptophan. The order of the fields is V gene, CDR3 protein.

v_gene: TRBV5-1; CDR3aa: CASSLNGYNEQFF
v_gene: TRBV27; CDR3aa: CASRVQGYSNQPQHF
v_gene: TRBV5-6; CDR3aa: CASSLSRLGNQPQHF
v_gene: TRBV6-6; CDR3aa: CASMRQGTEAFF
v_gene: TRBV30; CDR3aa: CAWRGRAGYTF
v_gene: TRBV28; CDR3aa: CASSLLQGRTEAFF
v_gene: TRBV6-5; CDR3aa: CASSSDRAGNQPQHF
v_gene: TRBV27; CDR3aa: CASSLSGLAGGLVEQYF
v_gene: TRBV5-8; CDR3aa: CASSLVRSDFPDTQYF
v_gene: TRBV29-1; CDR3aa: CSVTRQGYTGELFF
v_gene: TRBV11-2; CDR3aa: CASSLGEDRGLHGYTF
v_gene: TRBV27; CDR3aa: CASSRDRGTTNEKLFF
v_gene: TRBV7-2; CDR3aa: CASSLGTSGANVLTF
v_gene: TRBV28; CDR3aa: CASSLLRQGEGYEQYF
v_gene: TRBV27; CDR3aa: CASSLGRGSIETQYF
v_gene: TRBV27; CDR3aa: CASRPLAASYEQYF
v_gene: TRBV10-1; CDR3aa: CASSDYLAGANEQFF
v_gene: TRBV5-4; CDR3aa: CASSGIDGLNTGELFF
v_gene: TRBV2; CDR3aa: CASSDGGDWAEEQYF
v_gene: TRBV14; CDR3aa: CASSQRLWGSNEQFF
v_gene: TRBV7-6; CDR3aa: CASSYSTGAQETQYF
v_gene: TRBV6-6; CDR3aa: CASSYGGAGLVYEQYF
v_gene: TRBV7-9; CDR3aa: CASSSKGSGNTIYF
v_gene: TRBV6-1; CDR3aa: CASSVDRRASGTEAFF
v_gene: TRBV7-6; CDR3aa: CASSLGTGAKNIQYF
v_gene: TRBV7-2; CDR3aa: CASSLANPGNEQFF
v_gene: TRBV28; CDR3aa: CASSLGRTTEAFF
v_gene: TRBV4-2; CDR3aa: CASSQDWAAERGEQFF
v_gene: TRBV28; CDR3aa: CASSLRPGGFSYEQYF
v_gene: TRBV29-1; CDR3aa: CSVEWGTGESSYEQYF
v_gene: TRBV27; CDR3aa: CASSQLAGASALTQYF
v_gene: TRBV19; CDR3aa: CASSIRIGGFYNEQFF
v_gene: TRBV11-2; CDR3aa: CASSPPQQGGQYQETQYF
v_gene: TRBV7-6; CDR3aa: CASSLRTGDYNEQFF
v_gene: TRBV19; CDR3aa: CASSSGQSPFYGYTF
v_gene: TRBV19; CDR3aa: CASSMGAEAFF
v_gene: TRBV19; CDR3aa: CATSTGGRGNTEAFF
v_gene: TRBV7-6; CDR3aa: CASSTDTQYF
v_gene: TRBV6-1; CDR3aa: CASSEGNNSPLHF
v_gene: TRBV6-6; CDR3aa: CASSAKNRGSRELFF
v_gene: TRBV19; CDR3aa: CASSPSLATGAEQYF
v_gene: TRBV27; CDR3aa: CASSLVRGDYNEQFF
v_gene: TRBV9; CDR3aa: CASSVDAVSAKNIQYF
v_gene: TRBV6-1; CDR3aa: CASSEAWGAGETQYF
v_gene: TRBV7-8; CDR3aa: CASSPEVQGNEQFF
v_gene: TRBV19; CDR3aa: CASSIDDLAGVGNEQFF
v_gene: TRBV25-1; CDR3aa: CASRDSYTGELFF
v_gene: TRBV5-6; CDR3aa: CASSHAFNSNQPQHF